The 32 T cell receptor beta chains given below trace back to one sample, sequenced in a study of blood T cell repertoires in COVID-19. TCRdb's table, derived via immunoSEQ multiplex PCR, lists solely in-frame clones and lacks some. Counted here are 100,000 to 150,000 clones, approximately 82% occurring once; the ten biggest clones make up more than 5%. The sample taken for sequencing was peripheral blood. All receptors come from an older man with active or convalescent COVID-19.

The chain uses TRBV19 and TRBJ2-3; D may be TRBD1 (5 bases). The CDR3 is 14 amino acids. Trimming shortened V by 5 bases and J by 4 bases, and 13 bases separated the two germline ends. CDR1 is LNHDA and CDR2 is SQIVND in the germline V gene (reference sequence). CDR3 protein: CASSPRQYSDTQYF. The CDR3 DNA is TGTGCCAGTAGTCCCCGACAGTATTCAGATACGCAGTATTTT.

The CDR3 here is CASSQVSGGQYF. As DNA, the CDR3 is TGTGCCAGCAGCCAAGTCTCCGGGGGGCAGTACTTC. This chain joins TRBV14 and TRBJ2-7; TRBD2 might be the D (6 bases). The CDR3 has 12 residues. Trimming took 1 base from V and 9 from J, leaving 10 bases between them. Germline V gene data show CDR1 as SGHDN and CDR2 as FVKESK.

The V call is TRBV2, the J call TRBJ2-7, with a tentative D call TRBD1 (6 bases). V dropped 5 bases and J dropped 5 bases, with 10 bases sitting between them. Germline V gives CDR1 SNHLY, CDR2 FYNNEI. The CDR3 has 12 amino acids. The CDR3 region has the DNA TGTGCCAGCAGTACAGGGAGCAACGAGCAGTACTTC. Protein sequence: CASSTGSNEQYF.

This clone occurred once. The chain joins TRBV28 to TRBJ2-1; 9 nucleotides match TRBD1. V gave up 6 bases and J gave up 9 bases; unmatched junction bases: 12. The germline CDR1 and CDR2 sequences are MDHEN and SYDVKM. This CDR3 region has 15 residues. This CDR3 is CASSYAGTGGGEQFF. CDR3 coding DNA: TGTGCCAGCAGCTACGCAGGAACAGGGGGCGGTGAGCAGTTCTTC.

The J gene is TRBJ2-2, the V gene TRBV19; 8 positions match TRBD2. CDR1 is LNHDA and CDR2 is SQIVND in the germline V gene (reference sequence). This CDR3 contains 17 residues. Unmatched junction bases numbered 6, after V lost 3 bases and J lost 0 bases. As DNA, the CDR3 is TGTGCCAGTAGTATCCTTGCGGGGGGTCCGAACACCGGGGAGCTGTTTTTT. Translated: CASSILAGGPNTGELFF.

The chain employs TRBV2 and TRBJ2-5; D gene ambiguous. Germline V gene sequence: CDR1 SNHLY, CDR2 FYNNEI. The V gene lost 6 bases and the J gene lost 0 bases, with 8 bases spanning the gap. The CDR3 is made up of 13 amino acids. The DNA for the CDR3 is TGTGCCAGCAGGAGAGGCCACCAAGAGACCCAGTACTTC. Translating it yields CASRRGHQETQYF.

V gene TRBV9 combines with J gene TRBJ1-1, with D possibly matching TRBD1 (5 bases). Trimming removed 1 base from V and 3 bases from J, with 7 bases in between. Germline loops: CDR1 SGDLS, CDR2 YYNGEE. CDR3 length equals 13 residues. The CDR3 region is CASSVQGYTEAFF. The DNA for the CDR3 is TGTGCCAGCAGCGTACAGGGCTACACTGAAGCTTTCTTT.

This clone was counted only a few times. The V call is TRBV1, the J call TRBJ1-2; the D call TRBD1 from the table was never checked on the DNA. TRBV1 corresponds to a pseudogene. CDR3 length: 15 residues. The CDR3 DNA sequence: TGCACCAGCAGTCAATTGGGACAGACTAACTATGGCTACACCTTC. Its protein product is CTSSQLGQTNYGYTF.

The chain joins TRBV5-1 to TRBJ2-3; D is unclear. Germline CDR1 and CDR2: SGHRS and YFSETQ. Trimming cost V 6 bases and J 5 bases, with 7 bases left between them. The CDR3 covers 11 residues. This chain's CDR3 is CASTNGDTQYF. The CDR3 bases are TGCGCCAGCACTAATGGAGATACGCAGTATTTT.

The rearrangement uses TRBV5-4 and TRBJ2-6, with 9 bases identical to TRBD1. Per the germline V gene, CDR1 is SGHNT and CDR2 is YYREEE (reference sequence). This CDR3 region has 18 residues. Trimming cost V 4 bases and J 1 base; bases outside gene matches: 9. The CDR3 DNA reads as TGTGCCAGCAGCCCGGACAGGGGCGAAGGATCTGGGGCCAACGTCCTGACTTTC. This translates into CASSPDRGEGSGANVLTF.

For the CDR3, the DNA is TGTGCCAGCAGTTTACGGGCAGCTAGCGGGGGGGATCTAGCCAAAAACATTCAGTACTTC. Its protein is CASSLRAASGGDLAKNIQYF. This chain uses TRBV27 with TRBJ2-4; 12 bases are a match to TRBD2. The CDR3 is 20 residues long. CDR1 and CDR2 (germline): MNHEY, SMNVEV (reference sequence). V trimming: 2 bases; J trimming: 0 bases; junction bases outside the gene matches: 11.

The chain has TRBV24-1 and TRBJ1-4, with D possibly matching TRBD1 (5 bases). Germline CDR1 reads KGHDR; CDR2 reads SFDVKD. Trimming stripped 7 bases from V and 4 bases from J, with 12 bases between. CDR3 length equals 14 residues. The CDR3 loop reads CATSPGGFNEKLFF. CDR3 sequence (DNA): TGTGCCACCAGCCCGGGGGGTTTTAATGAAAAACTGTTTTTT.

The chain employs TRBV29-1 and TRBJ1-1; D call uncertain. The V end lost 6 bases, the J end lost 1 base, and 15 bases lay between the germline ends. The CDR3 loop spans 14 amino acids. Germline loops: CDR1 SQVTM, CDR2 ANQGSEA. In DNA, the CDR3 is TGCAGCGTCCCCTTAACGGCGGGGAACACTGAAGCTTTCTTT. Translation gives CSVPLTAGNTEAFF.

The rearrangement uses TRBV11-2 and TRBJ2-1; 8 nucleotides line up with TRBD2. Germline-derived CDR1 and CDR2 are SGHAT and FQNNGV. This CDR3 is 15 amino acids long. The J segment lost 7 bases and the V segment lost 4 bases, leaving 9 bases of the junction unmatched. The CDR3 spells CASSSTGGRRNEQFF. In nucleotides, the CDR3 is TGTGCCAGCAGCTCGACGGGGGGGCGAAGGAATGAGCAGTTCTTC.

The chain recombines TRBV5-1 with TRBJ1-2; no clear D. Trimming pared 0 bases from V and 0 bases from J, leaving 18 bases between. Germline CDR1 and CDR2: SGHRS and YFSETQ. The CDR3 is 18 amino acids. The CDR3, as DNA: TGCGCCAGCAGCTTGGCCTCGTCCGACTGGATAGCTAACTATGGCTACACCTTC. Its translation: CASSLASSDWIANYGYTF.

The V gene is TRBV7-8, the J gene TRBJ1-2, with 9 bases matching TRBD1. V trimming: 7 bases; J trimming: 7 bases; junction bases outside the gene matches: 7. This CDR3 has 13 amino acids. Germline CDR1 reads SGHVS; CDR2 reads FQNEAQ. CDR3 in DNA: TGTGCCAGCACCCCAGACAGGGGGGCTGGCTACACCTTC. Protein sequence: CASTPDRGAGYTF.

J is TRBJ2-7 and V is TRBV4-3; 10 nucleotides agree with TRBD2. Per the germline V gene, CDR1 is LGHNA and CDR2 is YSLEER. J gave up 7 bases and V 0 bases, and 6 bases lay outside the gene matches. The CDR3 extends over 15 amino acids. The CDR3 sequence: CASSQDLLAGDEQYF. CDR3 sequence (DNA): TGCGCCAGCAGCCAAGATCTGCTAGCGGGGGATGAGCAGTACTTC.

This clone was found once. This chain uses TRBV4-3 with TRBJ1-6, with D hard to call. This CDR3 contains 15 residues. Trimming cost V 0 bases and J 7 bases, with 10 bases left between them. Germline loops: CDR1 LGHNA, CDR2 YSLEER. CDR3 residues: CASSQDATPNSPLHF. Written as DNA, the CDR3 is TGCGCCAGCAGCCAAGACGCCACTCCAAATTCACCCCTCCACTTT.

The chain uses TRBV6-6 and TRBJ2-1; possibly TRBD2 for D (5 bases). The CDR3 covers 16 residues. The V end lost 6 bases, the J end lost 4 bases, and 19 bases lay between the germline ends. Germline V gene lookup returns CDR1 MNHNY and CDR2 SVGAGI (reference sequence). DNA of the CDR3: TGTGCCAGCAGCTCTACTAGAGGCGGAACTTACAATGAGCAGTTCTTC. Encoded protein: CASSSTRGGTYNEQFF.

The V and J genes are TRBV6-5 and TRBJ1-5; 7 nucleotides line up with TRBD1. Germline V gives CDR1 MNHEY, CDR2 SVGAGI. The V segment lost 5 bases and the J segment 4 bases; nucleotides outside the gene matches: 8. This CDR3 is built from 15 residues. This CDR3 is CASSIMGQSNQPQHF. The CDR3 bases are TGTGCCAGCAGTATTATGGGACAGTCGAATCAGCCCCAGCATTTT.

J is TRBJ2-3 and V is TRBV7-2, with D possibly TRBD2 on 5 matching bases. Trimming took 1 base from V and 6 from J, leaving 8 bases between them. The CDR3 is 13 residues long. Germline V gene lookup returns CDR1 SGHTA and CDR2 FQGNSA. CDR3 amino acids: CASSLEAVDTQYF. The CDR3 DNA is TGTGCCAGCAGCTTAGAAGCGGTGGATACGCAGTATTTT. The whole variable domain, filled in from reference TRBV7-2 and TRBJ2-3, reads GAGVSQSPSNKVTEKGKDVELRCDPISGHTALYWYRQSLGQGLEFLIYFQGNSAPDKSGLPSDRFSAERTGGSVSTLTIQRTQQEDSAVYLCASSLEAVDTQYFGPGTRLTVL.

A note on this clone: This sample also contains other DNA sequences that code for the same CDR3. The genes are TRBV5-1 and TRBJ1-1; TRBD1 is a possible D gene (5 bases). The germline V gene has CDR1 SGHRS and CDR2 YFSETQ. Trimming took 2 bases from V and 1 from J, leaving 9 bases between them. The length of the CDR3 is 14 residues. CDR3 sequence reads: CASSFDGGNTEAFF. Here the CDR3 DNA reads TGCGCCAGCAGCTTCGACGGGGGGAACACTGAAGCTTTCTTT.

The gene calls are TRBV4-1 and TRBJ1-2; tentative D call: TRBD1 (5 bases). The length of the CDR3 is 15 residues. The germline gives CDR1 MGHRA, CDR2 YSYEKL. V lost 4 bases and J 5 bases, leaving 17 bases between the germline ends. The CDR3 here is CASSLSMGQGYGYTF. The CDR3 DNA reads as TGCGCCAGCAGCCTGAGCATGGGGCAGGGATATGGCTACACCTTC.

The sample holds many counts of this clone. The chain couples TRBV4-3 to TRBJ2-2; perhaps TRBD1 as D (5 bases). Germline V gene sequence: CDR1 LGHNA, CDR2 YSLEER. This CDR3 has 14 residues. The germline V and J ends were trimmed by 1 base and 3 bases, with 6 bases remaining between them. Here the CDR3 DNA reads TGCGCCAGCAGCCAAGGACAGCACACCGGGGAGCTGTTTTTT. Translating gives CASSQGQHTGELFF.

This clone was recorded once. The CDR3 reads CASTVPGGAGTEAFF. In DNA form, the CDR3 reads TGTGCCAGTACCGTTCCGGGGGGCGCGGGGACTGAAGCTTTCTTT. V and J are TRBV19 and TRBJ1-1; possible D gene TRBD1, 6 bases. The V and J ends lost 7 bases and 5 bases respectively, with 20 bases between them. There are 15 residues in the CDR3. Germline-derived CDR1 and CDR2 are LNHDA and SQIVND (reference sequence).

The CDR3 nucleotides are TGTGCCAGCAGTTTACCTCGGGAAATGAACACTGAAGCTTTCTTT. It encodes CASSLPREMNTEAFF. This chain uses TRBV28 with TRBJ1-1; D is ambiguous. CDR1 MDHEN and CDR2 SYDVKM come from the germline V gene. The CDR3 has 15 amino acids. With 2 bases removed from V and 0 bases from J, the gap between germline ends came to 10 bases.

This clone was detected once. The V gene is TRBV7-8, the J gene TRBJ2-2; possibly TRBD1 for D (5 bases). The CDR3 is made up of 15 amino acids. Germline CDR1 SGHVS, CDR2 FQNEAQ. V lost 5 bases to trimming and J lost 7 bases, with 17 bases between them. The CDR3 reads CASSPSPGLSGELFF. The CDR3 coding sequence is TGTGCCAGCAGCCCCAGTCCAGGGTTGAGCGGGGAGCTGTTTTTT.

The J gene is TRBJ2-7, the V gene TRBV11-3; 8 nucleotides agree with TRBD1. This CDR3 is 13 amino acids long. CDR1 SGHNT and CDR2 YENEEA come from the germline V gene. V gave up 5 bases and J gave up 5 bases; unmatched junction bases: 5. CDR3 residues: CASSLTQGDEQYF. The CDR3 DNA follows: TGTGCCAGCAGCCTTACACAGGGGGACGAGCAGTACTTC.

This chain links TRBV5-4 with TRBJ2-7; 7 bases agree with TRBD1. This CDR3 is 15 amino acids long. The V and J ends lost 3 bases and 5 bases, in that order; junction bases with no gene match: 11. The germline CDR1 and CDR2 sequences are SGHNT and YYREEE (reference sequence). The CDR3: CASSSFTGVGHEQYF. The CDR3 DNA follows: TGTGCCAGCAGCTCGTTTACAGGGGTTGGTCACGAGCAGTACTTC.

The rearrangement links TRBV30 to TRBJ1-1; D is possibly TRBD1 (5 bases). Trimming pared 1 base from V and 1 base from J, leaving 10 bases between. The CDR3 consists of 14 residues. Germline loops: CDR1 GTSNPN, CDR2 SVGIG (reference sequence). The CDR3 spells CAWSATGGNTEAFF. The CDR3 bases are TGTGCCTGGAGTGCTACAGGCGGGAACACTGAAGCTTTCTTT.

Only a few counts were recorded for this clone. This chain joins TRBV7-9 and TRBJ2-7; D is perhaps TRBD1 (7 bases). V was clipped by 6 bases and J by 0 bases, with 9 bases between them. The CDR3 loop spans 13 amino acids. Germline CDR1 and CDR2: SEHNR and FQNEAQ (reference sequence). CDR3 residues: CASRRDSSYEQYF. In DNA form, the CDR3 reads TGTGCCAGCAGGCGGGACAGCTCCTACGAGCAGTACTTC.

The CDR3 reads CASSEVGGQASYEQYF. The CDR3 DNA follows: TGTGCCAGCAGTGAAGTCGGAGGACAGGCTTCCTACGAGCAGTACTTC. The V and J genes are TRBV6-1 and TRBJ2-7; 7 nucleotides agree with TRBD1. V shed 1 base and J 1 base; nucleotides not matched to a gene: 7. CDR3 size: 16 residues. In germline, CDR1 is MNHNS, CDR2 SASEGT.